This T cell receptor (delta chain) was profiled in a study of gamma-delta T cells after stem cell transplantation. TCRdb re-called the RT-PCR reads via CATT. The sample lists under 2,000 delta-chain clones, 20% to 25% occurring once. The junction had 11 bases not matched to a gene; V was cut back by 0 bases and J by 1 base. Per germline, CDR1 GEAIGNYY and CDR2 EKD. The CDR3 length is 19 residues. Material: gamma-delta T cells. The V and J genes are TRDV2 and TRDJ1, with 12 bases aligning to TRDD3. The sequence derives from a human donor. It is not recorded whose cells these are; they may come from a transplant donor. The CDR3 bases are TGTGCCTGTGACACCGTCCTGGGGGATACGCAGTTGGGCACCGATAAACTCATCTTT. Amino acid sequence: CACDTVLGDTQLGTDKLIF.